This TCR beta chain comes out of a study of blood T cells in healthy people across ages. Study-wide points: Diversity figures derived from one million T cells were judged to underestimate the true value.

To note about this clonotype: Its antigen is as yet unknown.

Total RNA extraction produced at least 5 micrograms (per sample) for the study. The V and J ends lost 3 bases and 5 bases, in that order; junction bases with no gene match: 15. Per germline, CDR1 MGHRA and CDR2 YSYEKL. The CDR3 is 17 residues long. A second PCR, run for roughly 7 to 12 cycles, used a sample-barcoded 5' primer plus a J-beta primer mix. Template switching added a 12-random-nucleotide identifier to every cDNA molecule. TCRdb re-called the 5' RACE reads through MiXCR, storing one row per CDR3 protein. The sample shows about 1.5 million distinct CDR3 sequences, about 43% of them seen only once.

The source material was blood. The rearrangement uses TRBV4-1 and TRBJ2-5; 7 bases are a match to TRBD2. This clonotype was sampled from a woman aged 18-30 years in good health. The CDR3: CASSHPFRLASNETQYF. In DNA form, the CDR3 reads TGCGCCAGCAGCCATCCTTTCCGACTAGCTTCAAACGAGACCCAGTACTTC.